The 23 T cell receptor beta chains below all came from one sample that was sequenced in a study of blood T cell repertoires in COVID-19. Profiled with immunoSEQ multiplex PCR; TCRdb holds only in-frame clones, not every one. Of about 95,000 clones listed, under 85% are singletons. Sequenced input: peripheral blood. The receptors come from a human donor in a cohort sampled during active COVID-19.

The chain uses TRBV7-6 and TRBJ2-7; TRBD1 matches 10 bases. Germline V lookup: CDR1 SGHVS, CDR2 FNYEAQ. This CDR3 has 15 amino acids. V gave up 5 bases and J gave up 2 bases; unmatched junction bases: 6. The CDR3 reads CASSPSGQGPYEQYF. As DNA, the CDR3 is TGTGCCAGCAGCCCGTCGGGACAGGGGCCCTACGAGCAGTACTTC.

The J gene is TRBJ2-5, the V gene TRBV5-1; D is unresolved. Looked up from germline, CDR1 is SGHRS and CDR2 is YFSETQ. This CDR3 is built from 13 residues. With 0 bases removed from V and 3 bases from J, the gap between germline ends came to 6 bases. CDR3 DNA: TGCGCCAGCAGCTTGGTTCCCGAAGAGACCCAGTACTTC. Encoded protein: CASSLVPEETQYF.

The chain recombines TRBV10-3 with TRBJ1-4; 9 positions agree with TRBD1. The CDR3 covers 15 residues. Germline CDR1 ENHRY, CDR2 SYGVKD. V shed 0 bases and J 8 bases; nucleotides not matched to a gene: 4. CDR3 DNA: TGTGCCATCAGTGAGTCGGCAGGACAGGGGGAAAAACTGTTTTTT. Its protein is CAISESAGQGEKLFF.

CDR3: CASSLGSSNSGNTIYF. The CDR3 DNA reads TGTGCCAGCAGCTTGGGTTCAAGCAACTCTGGAAACACCATATATTTT. The gene calls are TRBV5-4 and TRBJ1-3; no clear D. In germline, CDR1 is SGHNT, CDR2 YYREEE (reference sequence). The V end was cut by 0 bases, the J end by 0 bases, with 10 bases between. The CDR3 spans 16 residues.

This chain links TRBV12-3 or TRBV12-4 with TRBJ1-2, with D tentatively TRBD1 (6 bases). The CDR3 has 13 residues. V gave up 4 bases and J gave up 4 bases, with 10 bases separating them. CDR3 loop: CASSSHRAYGYTF. The CDR3 coding sequence is TGTGCCAGCAGTTCCCACAGGGCCTATGGCTACACCTTC.

This clone occurred once. A much larger clonotype is one base distant, so this may be a read error. Other nucleotide sequences in the sample specify the same CDR3. This chain uses TRBV5-1 with TRBJ2-7; tentatively, D is TRBD1 (6 bases). The CDR3 is made up of 14 amino acids. The V gene's germline CDR1 is SGHRS and CDR2 YFSETQ. Trimming removed 1 base from V and 0 bases from J, with 8 bases in between. The CDR3 is CASSLSGVSYEQYF. CDR3 bases: TGCGCCAGCAGCTTGTCAGGGGTCTCCTACGAGCAGTACTTC.

This chain connects TRBV5-6 to TRBJ2-5; weak D call: TRBD2 (6 bases). This CDR3 has 16 amino acids. V shed 5 bases and J shed 2 bases, with 19 bases lying between them. The germline V gene encodes CDR1 SGHDT and CDR2 YYEEEE. The CDR3 DNA reads as TGTGCCAGCAGTTTTGGGACTGCGCCTACTCAAGAGACCCAGTACTTC. Amino acid sequence: CASSFGTAPTQETQYF.

This rearrangement joins TRBV5-1 to TRBJ2-7, with 8 bases matching TRBD2. CDR1 SGHRS and CDR2 YFSETQ come from the germline V gene. The CDR3 extends over 15 amino acids. With V trimmed by 4 bases and J by 6 bases, 12 bases remained unmatched. The CDR3 DNA sequence: TGCGCCAGCAGCCCGGCGGGGGGCAGCCTCCGCGAGCAGTACTTC. Translation gives CASSPAGGSLREQYF.

The V gene is TRBV11-2, the J gene TRBJ1-6, with 7 nucleotides matching TRBD1. Losses at the gene ends were 7 bases for V and 7 bases for J; bases not matched to a gene: 7. This CDR3 contains 14 residues. Looked up from germline, CDR1 is SGHAT and CDR2 is FQNNGV. The CDR3, as DNA: TGTGCCAGCAACACAGGGGTGAGGAATTCACCCCTCCACTTT. It codes for CASNTGVRNSPLHF. The complete variable domain, with remaining parts taken from reference TRBV11-2 and TRBJ1-6, reads EAGVAQSPRYKIIEKRQSVAFWCNPISGHATLYWYQQILGQGPKLLIQFQNNGVVDDSQLPKDRFSAERLKGVDSTLKIQPAKLEDSAVYLCASNTGVRNSPLHFGNGTRLTVT.

This clone appeared a few times. The gene calls are TRBV10-2 and TRBJ2-2, with 9 bases aligning to TRBD2. The trim removed 3 bases at V and 1 base at J, leaving 3 bases unmatched. Per the germline V gene, CDR1 is WSHSY and CDR2 is SAAADI. The CDR3 has 16 amino acids. The CDR3 DNA is TGCGCCAGCAGTGAAGTTAGCGGGAGGAACACCGGGGAGCTGTTTTTT. Amino acids: CASSEVSGRNTGELFF.

The chain's CDR3 is CASSLVGAASNSPLHF. CDR3 in DNA: TGTGCCAGCAGCTTAGTAGGGGCCGCCTCCAATTCACCCCTCCACTTT. The rearrangement links TRBV7-3 to TRBJ1-6, with TRBD1 as a possible D gene (5 bases). The germline gives CDR1 SGHTA, CDR2 FQGTGA. Trimming removed 2 bases from V and 7 bases from J, with 15 bases in between. CDR3 length: 16 amino acids.

The chain carries TRBV5-6 and TRBJ2-7; TRBD2 matches 7 bases. Trimming at V came to 0 bases and at J to 6 bases, leaving 3 bases not matched to a gene. Germline assignment: CDR1 SGHDT and CDR2 YYEEEE. The CDR3 has 13 residues. This chain's CDR3 is CASSLGVAGEQYF. Written as DNA, the CDR3 is TGTGCCAGCAGCTTGGGGGTAGCGGGCGAGCAGTACTTC.

The rearrangement uses TRBV5-6 and TRBJ2-5, with 8 bases aligning to TRBD1. Germline CDR1 SGHDT, CDR2 YYEEEE. V gave up 0 bases and J gave up 2 bases; unmatched junction bases: 6. This CDR3 has 16 residues. The CDR3 nucleotides read TGTGCCAGCAGCTTGGGTCCCGACAGGGGACAAGAGACCCAGTACTTC. This sequence encodes CASSLGPDRGQETQYF.

The V and J genes are TRBV19 and TRBJ1-2, with TRBD1 matching over 10 bases. The CDR3 totals 12 residues. Germline trimming cut 11 bases from V and 5 bases from J; bases unmatched to any gene: 5. Germline assignment: CDR1 LNHDA and CDR2 SQIVND (reference sequence). The CDR3 loop is CAAGTGVYGYTF. As DNA, the CDR3 is TGTGCCGCAGGGACAGGGGTATATGGCTACACCTTC.

V is TRBV15 and J is TRBJ1-2; D not certain. This CDR3 has 14 residues. Germline values: CDR1 LNHNV, CDR2 YYDKDF (reference sequence). V lost 2 bases to trimming and J lost 5 bases, with 12 bases between them. The CDR3 is CATSRPGSQYGYTF. DNA for the CDR3: TGTGCCACCAGCAGACCTGGGAGCCAATATGGCTACACCTTC.

The chain carries TRBV10-3 and TRBJ2-5; D remains unclear. Germline assignment: CDR1 ENHRY and CDR2 SYGVKD. The CDR3 extends over 12 amino acids. Trimming shortened V by 2 bases and J by 5 bases, and 6 bases separated the two germline ends. CDR3 region: CAISEPRETQYF. The CDR3 nucleotides read TGTGCCATCAGTGAGCCGAGGGAGACCCAGTACTTC.

CDR3 in amino acids: CASRGQGGNTGELFF. The CDR3 coding sequence is TGTGCCAGCAGAGGACAGGGGGGGAACACCGGGGAGCTGTTTTTT. The V and J genes are TRBV2 and TRBJ2-2; 10 bases agree with TRBD1. The J segment lost 1 base and the V segment lost 6 bases, leaving 2 bases of the junction unmatched. Germline CDR1 is SNHLY and CDR2 is FYNNEI. This CDR3 is built from 15 residues. The full variable domain, rest sourced from reference TRBV2 and TRBJ2-2, is EPEVTQTPSHQVTQMGQEVILRCVPISNHLYFYWYRQILGQKVEFLVSFYNNEISEKSEIFDDQFSVERPDGSNFTLKIRSTKLEDSAMYFCASRGQGGNTGELFFGEGSRLTVL.

With respect to this clone: At the DNA level, this CDR3 is encoded by other sequences in the same sample as well. The chain couples TRBV7-8 to TRBJ1-1; 7 bases align to TRBD1. V lost 3 bases and J lost 1; bases outside the gene matches: 2. Germline lookup yields CDR1 SGHVS and CDR2 FQNEAQ. This CDR3 is built from 14 residues. The CDR3 region is CASSLGTANTEAFF. Here the CDR3 DNA reads TGTGCCAGCAGCTTGGGGACAGCGAACACTGAAGCTTTCTTT.

The gene calls are TRBV6-2 or TRBV6-3 and TRBJ2-7; no firm D call. CDR1 and CDR2 from the germline V gene are MNHEY and SVGEGT. V was clipped by 4 bases and J by 0 bases, with 16 bases between them. The CDR3 has 16 amino acids. CDR3 coding DNA: TGTGCCAGCAGTTTCGCTAGTCACCCGAGCTCCTACGAGCAGTACTTC. Its translation is CASSFASHPSSYEQYF.

This clone was counted a single time. The gene calls are TRBV7-9 and TRBJ1-1; D uncertain. The germline V gene has CDR1 SEHNR and CDR2 FQNEAQ (reference sequence). The CDR3 has 12 amino acids. Trimming removed 1 base at V and 7 bases at J, with 7 bases between. CDR3 sequence reads: CASSLVLGEAFF. The CDR3 nucleotides read TGTGCCAGCAGCTTAGTGCTAGGTGAAGCTTTCTTT.

Here the CDR3 reads CASRSSKGTKNTYEQYF. The DNA for the CDR3 is TGCGCCAGCAGGAGCTCTAAGGGGACAAAAAACACCTACGAGCAGTACTTC. V gene TRBV5-1 combines with J gene TRBJ2-7; D may be TRBD1 (6 bases). The CDR3 extends over 17 amino acids. Trimming pared 5 bases from V and 2 bases from J, leaving 23 bases between. The germline V gene encodes CDR1 SGHRS and CDR2 YFSETQ.

In this sample, this clone turned up a few times. The chain is built from TRBV29-1 and TRBJ2-7; 9 positions match TRBD1. V lost 7 bases to trimming and J lost 3 bases; unmatched junction nucleotides: 4. Germline V lookup: CDR1 SQVTM, CDR2 ANQGSEA. This CDR3 spans 12 amino acids. The DNA for the CDR3 is TGCAGCGCTGTGACAGGGGGCTACGAGCAGTACTTC. The encoded protein is CSAVTGGYEQYF.

The CDR3 is CASSSGQQETQYF. CDR3 nucleotides: TGTGCCAGCAGCTCTGGACAGCAAGAGACCCAGTACTTC. The chain uses TRBV7-2 and TRBJ2-5; maybe TRBD1 (6 bases). The V and J ends lost 4 bases and 2 bases respectively, with 8 bases between them. This CDR3 region has 13 residues. The germline V gene has CDR1 SGHTA and CDR2 FQGNSA.